The rows below give T cell receptor beta chains drawn from one sample of a study of T cells after somatic rescue of genetic block. Repertoires were generated with immunoSEQ multiplex PCR, while TCRdb's copy carries only in-frame clones and drops some. The data hold 110,000 or so clones, with around nine tenths observed a single time. Sequencing was carried out using peripheral blood mononuclear cells (PBMCs). These receptors were obtained from a woman under 30. CDR3s include the opening cysteine and the closing phenylalanine or tryptophan. The D gene is left open where the match is weak. Clone size is given for some rows only: seen once, a few or many times, or a class if the clone is expanded.

TRBJ1-5 | NA | TRBV10-2 | TRBD1 | CASSDYRDRGAQPQHF | TGCGCCAGCAGTGACTATCGGGACAGGGGGGCACAGCCCCAGCATTTT
TRBJ2-1 | NA | TRBV7-9 | NA | CASSLIMQYEQFF | TGTGCCAGCAGTCTCATTATGCAGTATGAGCAGTTCTTC
TRBJ1-1 | NA | TRBV2 | NA | CASHWGGSTEAFF | TGTGCCAGCCATTGGGGGGGGAGCACTGAAGCTTTCTTT
TRBJ1-2 | NA | TRBV19 | TRBD1 | CASSKRQGEIGYTF | TGTGCCAGTAGTAAACGACAGGGTGAGATAGGCTACACCTTC
TRBJ1-5 | NA | TRBV14 | NA | CASSQGWGQPQHF | TGTGCCAGCAGCCAAGGGTGGGGACAGCCCCAGCATTTT
TRBJ2-7 | NA | TRBV18 | NA | CASSPPNRGGYEQYF | TGTGCCAGCTCACCACCGAACAGGGGGGGTTACGAGCAGTACTTC
TRBJ2-7 | NA | TRBV6-1 | NA | CASSEAGTPVTYF | TGTGCCAGCAGTGAAGCCGGGACCCCGGTCACGTACTTC
TRBJ2-7 | NA | TRBV19 | NA | CASSIGTGSYEQYF | TGTGCCAGTAGTATCGGGACCGGGAGCTACGAGCAGTACTTC
TRBJ1-6 | NA | TRBV5-5 | TRBD1 | CASSGQGVLPNSPLHF | TGTGCCAGCAGCGGACAGGGGGTCTTGCCTAATTCACCCCTCCACTTT
TRBJ1-2 | NA | TRBV28 | TRBD1 | CASSTGGDYGYTF | TGTGCCAGCAGCACAGGGGGCGACTATGGCTACACCTTC
TRBJ2-7 | NA | TRBV27 | NA | CASSLWDNPGEQYF | TGTGCCAGCAGTTTATGGGACAACCCCGGGGAGCAGTACTTC
TRBJ1-1 | NA | TRBV7-3 | NA | CASSSGVNTEAFF | TGTGCCAGCAGTTCAGGGGTGAACACTGAAGCTTTCTTT
TRBJ1-1 | NA | TRBV2 | NA | CASSPNRGLSEAFF | TGTGCCAGCAGCCCCAATCGGGGGCTTTCTGAAGCTTTCTTT
TRBJ2-1 | once | TRBV18 | TRBD1 | CASSSTTGQGFNEQFF | TGTGCCAGCTCGTCGACAACGGGACAGGGATTTAATGAGCAGTTCTTC
TRBJ1-5 | NA | TRBV28 | NA | CASSITGTQPQHF | TGTGCCAGCAGCATAACAGGGACTCAGCCCCAGCATTTT
TRBJ1-1 | NA | TRBV30 | TRBD1 | CAWSKRDRNTEAFF | TGTGCCTGGAGTAAGAGGGACAGGAACACTGAAGCTTTCTTT
TRBJ2-2 | NA | TRBV7-2 | NA | CASSHGVGALNTGELFF | TGTGCCAGCAGCCATGGGGTGGGGGCCCTGAACACCGGGGAGCTGTTTTTT
TRBJ2-7 | NA | TRBV11-2 | TRBD1 | CASRSTGVRSYEQYF | TGTGCCAGCAGGTCAACAGGGGTTAGGTCCTACGAGCAGTACTTC
TRBJ2-1 | NA | TRBV9 | NA | CASSVEGLEEQFF | TGTGCCAGCAGCGTAGAAGGGTTGGAAGAGCAGTTCTTC
TRBJ2-3 | NA | TRBV7-3 | NA | CASSPSAGADTQYF | TGTGCCAGCAGCCCTAGCGCCGGGGCAGATACGCAGTATTTT
TRBJ1-5 | few | TRBV27 | TRBD1 | CASRPQGAQVQPQHF | TGTGCCAGCAGGCCCCAGGGGGCGCAGGTACAGCCCCAGCATTTT
TRBJ1-1 | NA | TRBV6-1 | TRBD1 | CASSEVKGAITEAFF | TGTGCCAGCAGTGAAGTCAAGGGGGCGATCACTGAAGCTTTCTTT
TRBJ1-2 | NA | TRBV27 | NA | CASSLSIRGGFNYGYTF | TGTGCCAGCAGTTTATCAATCCGGGGCGGTTTTAACTATGGCTACACCTTC
TRBJ2-2 | NA | TRBV6-5 | NA | CASSPGTANTGELFF | TGTGCCAGCAGTCCAGGGACCGCGAACACCGGGGAGCTGTTTTTT
TRBJ2-5 | NA | TRBV25-1 | TRBD2 | CASSESRGVGETQYF | TGTGCCAGCAGTGAATCACGGGGGGTTGGGGAGACCCAGTACTTC
TRBJ1-2 | NA | TRBV5-1 | NA | CASSFSQGIYGYTF | TGCGCCAGCAGCTTTAGTCAGGGGATCTATGGCTACACCTTC
TRBJ1-3 | once | TRBV7-9 | NA | CASSMIRQTAGNTIYF | TGTGCCAGCAGCATGATCCGACAGACGGCGGGAAACACCATATATTTT
TRBJ1-5 | NA | TRBV5-6 | NA | CASSDFLSNQPQHF | TGTGCCAGCAGCGACTTCCTGAGCAATCAGCCCCAGCATTTT
TRBJ1-2 | NA | TRBV9 | TRBD1 | CASSAQGDGYTF | TGTGCCAGCAGCGCACAGGGGGATGGCTACACCTTC
TRBJ1-2 | once | TRBV7-9 | NA | CASSLLEDNYGYTF | TGTGCCAGCAGCCTCCTAGAGGACAACTATGGCTACACCTTC